This TCR beta chain was retrieved from a study of shared clonotypes between healthy human individuals. Study outcomes and limitations: Compared with clonotypes that all four donors shared, non-shared clonotypes had lower generation probabilities.

Genomic DNA of each subset was evenly split across several immunoSEQ plates. Here immunoSEQ multiplex PCR was the method, and the copy in TCRdb shows in-frame clones only, minus some. The data show 600,000 to 750,000 clones, roughly 91% seen once. This clone appeared once. Its antigen is unknown. Germline values: CDR1 SQVTM, CDR2 ANQGSEA. Trimming stripped 3 bases from V and 3 bases from J, with 13 bases between. The length of the CDR3 is 14 residues. The receptor was derived from a man younger than 35 in good health. Some clones in this sample may be carry-over from other donors' samples. The J gene is TRBJ2-3, the V gene TRBV29-1, with D tentatively TRBD1 or TRBD2 (5 bases each). The material sequenced was memory CD8+ T cells from PBMCs. Specified subset: CD45RO+ cells pooled with CCR7-negative TemRA cells. For the CDR3, the DNA is TGCAGCGTTGACTGGGACCCCTGGACAGATACGCAGTATTTT. Encoded protein: CSVDWDPWTDTQYF.